Listed here are 5 T cell receptor beta chains from one sample, sequenced in a study of identical twins. TCRdb reprocessed the 5' RACE reads via MiXCR and lists one record per CDR3 protein. The sample comprises approximately 690,000 distinct CDR3 sequences, 6.1% of which are singletons, and roughly 2% rests with the top ten. Sequenced: naive T cells sorted from blood. Receptors were obtained from a man younger than 30 in good health.

Many counts were recorded for this clonotype. The rearrangement joins TRBV2 to TRBJ2-7; D possibly corresponds to TRBD2 (6 bases). V lost 6 bases and J lost 2, with 17 bases in between. The germline V gene has CDR1 SNHLY and CDR2 FYNNEI. The CDR3 contains 15 residues. The CDR3 nucleotides read TGTGCCAGCAGGCTGGGACTTCAAGGGGCCTACGAGCAGTACGTC. Translation: CASRLGLQGAYEQYV.

Many counts were recorded for this clonotype. V is TRBV7-2 and J is TRBJ2-2; TRBD2 matches 13 bases. Germline lookup yields CDR1 SGHTA and CDR2 FQGNSA. The CDR3 spans 15 residues. J lost 6 bases, V lost 5 bases, and 3 bases had no gene match. The CDR3 coding sequence is TGTGCCAGCAGCAGGACTAGCGGGAGCGCCGGGGAGCTGTTTTTT. Translated: CASSRTSGSAGELFF.

This clonotype was seen ten or more times. The chain joins TRBV4-1 to TRBJ2-1; D is perhaps TRBD2 (6 bases). This CDR3 region has 14 residues. Trimming stripped 6 bases from V and 6 bases from J, with 15 bases between. Germline loops: CDR1 MGHRA, CDR2 YSYEKL. The CDR3 sequence: CASSPAPGVNEQFF. The CDR3 coding sequence is TGCGCCAGCAGTCCCGCCCCGGGGGTCAATGAGCAGTTCTTC.

This clonotype was observed at least ten times. The chain uses TRBV29-1 and TRBJ2-3; D ambiguous. CDR1 and CDR2 (germline): SQVTM, ANQGSEA. The germline V and J ends were trimmed by 3 bases and 4 bases, with 2 bases remaining between them. The CDR3 is 10 amino acids. The CDR3 sequence is CSVEADTQYF. The CDR3 DNA reads as TGCAGCGTTGAGGCAGATACGCAGTATTTT.

The chain is built from TRBV6-2 or TRBV6-3 and TRBJ1-5; D remains ambiguous. The CDR3 loop spans 12 amino acids. CDR1 and CDR2 (germline): MNHEY, SVGEGT. V was shortened by 6 bases and J by 7 bases, with 10 bases between the two germline ends. The CDR3 coding sequence is TGTGCCAGCAGCCTACAGCTACAGCCCCAGCATTTT. Amino acids: CASSLQLQPQHF.